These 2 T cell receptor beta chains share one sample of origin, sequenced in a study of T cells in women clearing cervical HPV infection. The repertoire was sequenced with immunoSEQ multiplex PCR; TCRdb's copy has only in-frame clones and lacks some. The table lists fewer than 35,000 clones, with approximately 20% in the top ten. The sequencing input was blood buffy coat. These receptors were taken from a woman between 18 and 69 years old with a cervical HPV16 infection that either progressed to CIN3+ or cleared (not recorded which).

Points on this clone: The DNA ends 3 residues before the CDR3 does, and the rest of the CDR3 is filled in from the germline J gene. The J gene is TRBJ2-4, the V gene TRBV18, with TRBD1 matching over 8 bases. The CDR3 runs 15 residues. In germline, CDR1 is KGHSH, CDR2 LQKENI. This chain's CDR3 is CASSVTGQVNYGQYF. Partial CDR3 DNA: TGTGCCAGCTCAGTCACGGGACAGGTTAACTATGGT.

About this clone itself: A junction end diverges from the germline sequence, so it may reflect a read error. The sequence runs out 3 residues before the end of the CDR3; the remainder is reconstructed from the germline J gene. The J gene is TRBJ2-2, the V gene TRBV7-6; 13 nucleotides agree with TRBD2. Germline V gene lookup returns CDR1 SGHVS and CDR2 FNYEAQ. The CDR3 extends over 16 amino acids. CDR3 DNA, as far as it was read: TGTGCCAGCAGCTCTCGACTAGCGGGGGGCACCGGGGGG. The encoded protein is CASSSRLAGGTGG. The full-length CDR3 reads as CASSSRLAGGTGGLFF.